This T cell receptor (beta chain) derives from a study of shared clonotypes between healthy human individuals. From germline, CDR1 is SGDLS and CDR2 YYNGEE. Trimming took 7 bases from V and 1 from J, leaving 15 bases between them. This CDR3 comprises 15 residues. This clone was seen a single time. Method: immunoSEQ multiplex PCR; TCRdb's copy keeps in-frame clones and lacks some. The table shows about 1.9 million clones, with around 93% occurring only once. The naive CD8 subset, CD45RO-negative cells positively selected for CCR7, excluded terminally differentiated effector memory CD45RA+ cells. Every donor, a Caucasian adult, lived in Nashville, Tennessee.

This receptor was identified in a man between 18 and 29 years old in good health. Some clones in this sample may be carry-over from other donors' samples. The sequencing input was naive CD8+ T cells from PBMCs. The genes are TRBV9 and TRBJ1-3; a possible D gene is TRBD1 (6 bases). The CDR3 region is CASAEDSLSGNTIYF. The CDR3 DNA reads as TGTGCCAGCGCGGAGGACAGCTTATCTGGAAACACCATATATTTT.